This record concerns one T cell receptor beta chain sequence. This record comes from a study of glioma-infiltrating T cells after dendritic cell vaccination. This sample's time point: after dendritic cell vaccination, including at tumor progression/relapse. Only in-frame clones appear in the TCRdb table, and some are missing; sequencing was by immunoSEQ multiplex PCR. The table includes 80,000 to 100,000 clones, about 85% detected once. The CDR3 extends over 13 amino acids. Germline values: CDR1 GTSNPN, CDR2 SVGIG (reference sequence). Trimming removed 7 bases at V and 3 bases at J, with 15 bases between.

This TCR was sampled from a human donor with glioblastoma. The chain has TRBV30 and TRBJ1-1; D is ambiguous. Material: blood, obtained after dendritic cell vaccination. The CDR3, as DNA: TGTGCCTCAAACCAGGTGACCGACACTGAAGCTTTCTTT. Protein sequence: CASNQVTDTEAFF.